This is a list of T cell receptor beta chains from one sample in a study of T cell changes during pregnancy in multiple sclerosis. The table came from immunoSEQ multiplex PCR; TCRdb's copy has only in-frame clones and leaves some out. The sample shows more than 35,000 clones, 85% to 95% of them seen only once. The sample in question was CD4+ T cells from peripheral blood mononuclear cells, obtained in the second trimester of pregnancy. These receptors originate from a female donor with multiple sclerosis, enrolled in a pregnancy study. The CDR3 runs from the conserved cysteine through the conserved F or W. D genes are given only for firm matches. Not all rows give a size; the values are once, few, many and, for expanded clones, a class.

d_gene: TRBD1
v_gene: TRBV6-4
abundance: -
j_gene: TRBJ1-1
CDR3nt: TGTGCCAGCAGGGGGGACAGTATGAACACTGAAGCTTTCTTT
CDR3aa: CASRGDSMNTEAFF

d_gene: -
v_gene: TRBV6-5
abundance: -
j_gene: TRBJ1-2
CDR3nt: TGTGCCAGCAGTTATGAGTACAGGATAAACTATGGCTACACCTTC
CDR3aa: CASSYEYRINYGYTF

d_gene: TRBD1
v_gene: TRBV25-1
abundance: -
j_gene: TRBJ2-7
CDR3nt: TGTGCCAGCAGCCCCCCGGGACAGGGGCTCTACGAGCAGTACTTC
CDR3aa: CASSPPGQGLYEQYF

d_gene: TRBD1
v_gene: TRBV9
abundance: -
j_gene: TRBJ2-7
CDR3nt: TGTGCCAGCAGCGTAGGTGGACAGGGGGCGCTGAACGAGCAGTACTTC
CDR3aa: CASSVGGQGALNEQYF

d_gene: TRBD2
v_gene: TRBV6-1
abundance: -
j_gene: TRBJ2-1
CDR3nt: TGTGCCAGCTTTCCTCTAGCGGGACTAAGCAATGAGCAGTTCTTC
CDR3aa: CASFPLAGLSNEQFF

d_gene: -
v_gene: TRBV5-5
abundance: -
j_gene: TRBJ1-2
CDR3nt: TGTGCCAGCAGCTTGGGGCGAGGGTTAGGCTACACCTTC
CDR3aa: CASSLGRGLGYTF

d_gene: TRBD1
v_gene: TRBV11-2
abundance: -
j_gene: TRBJ2-7
CDR3nt: TGTGCCAGCAGCACTGGACAGGGGGACACCTACGAGCAGTACTTC
CDR3aa: CASSTGQGDTYEQYF

d_gene: TRBD1
v_gene: TRBV18
abundance: few
j_gene: TRBJ1-4
CDR3nt: TGTGCCAGCTCACTGGGGACAGCAACTAATGAAAAACTGTTTTTT
CDR3aa: CASSLGTATNEKLFF

d_gene: TRBD1
v_gene: TRBV7-6
abundance: once
j_gene: TRBJ2-2
CDR3nt: TGTGCCAGCAGCTTTACCTGGACAGGGTTCAAGAGCGGGGAGCTGTTTTTT
CDR3aa: CASSFTWTGFKSGELFF

d_gene: -
v_gene: TRBV5-6
abundance: -
j_gene: TRBJ2-5
CDR3nt: TGTGCCAGCAGCTTAACAGGGACCCAACAGACCCAGTACTTC
CDR3aa: CASSLTGTQQTQYF

d_gene: TRBD2
v_gene: TRBV2
abundance: once
j_gene: TRBJ2-5
CDR3nt: TGTGCCAGCACTCAGACTAGCGGAAAGGCCCAGTACTTC
CDR3aa: CASTQTSGKAQYF

d_gene: TRBD2
v_gene: TRBV10-2
abundance: -
j_gene: TRBJ2-3
CDR3nt: TGCGCCAGCAGTCCGGGACTAGCGGGGAGGGCAGATACGCAGTATTTT
CDR3aa: CASSPGLAGRADTQYF

d_gene: -
v_gene: TRBV28
abundance: -
j_gene: TRBJ1-5
CDR3nt: TGTGCCAGCAGTTTAGTTGGAGGAGGCAATCAGCCCCAGCATTTT
CDR3aa: CASSLVGGGNQPQHF

d_gene: TRBD1
v_gene: TRBV7-2
abundance: once
j_gene: TRBJ2-2
CDR3nt: TGTGCCAGCAGCACCGGGACAGACACCGGGGAGCTGTTTTTT
CDR3aa: CASSTGTDTGELFF

d_gene: -
v_gene: TRBV7-2
abundance: -
j_gene: TRBJ1-4
CDR3nt: TGTGCCAGCAGCTTACAGGGCTCTAATGAAAAACTGTTTTTT
CDR3aa: CASSLQGSNEKLFF

d_gene: -
v_gene: TRBV19
abundance: -
j_gene: TRBJ1-2
CDR3nt: TGTGCCAGTAGTATCCCAGGGGCTGCCTATGGCTACACCTTC
CDR3aa: CASSIPGAAYGYTF

d_gene: TRBD1
v_gene: TRBV11-2
abundance: -
j_gene: TRBJ1-1
CDR3nt: TGTGCCAGCAGCTCAGACAGGGGAGGGAAGGCGAACACTGAAGCTTTCTTT
CDR3aa: CASSSDRGGKANTEAFF

d_gene: -
v_gene: TRBV7-8
abundance: -
j_gene: TRBJ2-2
CDR3nt: TGTGCCAGCAGCTTAAAGGCAAGGAGGATTGCCGGGGAGCTGTTTTTT
CDR3aa: CASSLKARRIAGELFF

d_gene: -
v_gene: TRBV7-2
abundance: -
j_gene: TRBJ2-3
CDR3nt: TGTGCCAGCAGCTTAGAGGGGCCAGATACGCAGTATTTT
CDR3aa: CASSLEGPDTQYF

d_gene: -
v_gene: TRBV21-1
abundance: -
j_gene: TRBJ2-4
CDR3nt: TGTGCCAGCAGCAAAGCGGGGGGAGGAGCCAAAAACATTCAGTACTTC
CDR3aa: CASSKAGGGAKNIQYF

d_gene: -
v_gene: TRBV6-1
abundance: -
j_gene: TRBJ2-5
CDR3nt: TGTGCCAGCAGTGGACAGGCCTTAGAGACCCAGTACTTC
CDR3aa: CASSGQALETQYF